The 29 T cell receptor beta chains listed next were all sequenced from one sample in a study of T cells in Graves' hyperthyroidism and ophthalmopathy (dated by TCRdb to between 2018 and 2021). Libraries were prepared through multiplex PCR. The instrument given in TCRdb is Illumina HiSeq 2000. The TCR beta CDR3 regions were amplified from the RNA transcripts. The first round of RT-PCR for the TCR CDR3 was performed with the HTBI primer set and the Qiagen OneStep RT-PCR kit. Through fastp at Q25 and MiXCR, TCRdb rebuilt clones from the public reads, retaining in-frame beta chains. Identical CDR3 proteins give one entry, which carries the most common genes and DNA. The sample table contains more than 550,000 distinct CDR3 sequences; only one count was recorded for less than 45% of them. About 7.2% of the sample is held by the ten biggest clonotypes. Sequences were obtained from peripheral blood or thyroid tissue (not recorded which). Receptors originate from an adult man with Graves' disease, either hyperthyroidism or ophthalmopathy (not recorded which).

This clonotype was found a few times. V usage is TRBV6-6 and J usage is TRBJ1-6; 9 bases fit TRBD1. CDR3 length equals 14 residues. With 6 bases clipped from V and 10 bases from J, the junction kept 7 bases outside the gene matches. Germline V gene data show CDR1 as MNHNY and CDR2 as SVGAGI (reference sequence). The DNA for the CDR3 is TGTGCCAGCAGCAAGACAGGGGGGATCTCACCCCTCCACTTT. Translated: CASSKTGGISPLHF.

V gene TRBV29-1 combines with J gene TRBJ1-5; 7 bases are shared with TRBD1. In germline, CDR1 is SQVTM, CDR2 ANQGSEA. CDR3 length: 13 amino acids. V shed 4 bases, J shed 12 bases, and the junction held 12 bases outside the gene matches. DNA of the CDR3: TGCAGCGTTGGAACAGGGGTGGGGACAGACCAGCATTTT. Residues: CSVGTGVGTDQHF.

A remark on this clonotype: At one boundary the junction diverges from the germline segment, which might be a read error. This chain joins TRBV7-3 and TRBJ1-1; tentative D call: TRBD1 (5 bases). The CDR3 is 16 residues long. Germline lookup yields CDR1 SGHTA and CDR2 FQGTGA. CDR3 DNA: TGCGCCAGCAGCCCTAATCTCGCAACGGGGCGGACTGAAGCTTTCTTT. It translates to CASSPNLATGRTEAFF. The full variable domain, completed using reference TRBV7-3 and TRBJ1-1, is GAGVSQTPSNKVTEKGKYVELRCDPISGHTALYWYRQSLGQGPEFLIYFQGTGAADDSGLPNDRFFAVRPEGSVSTLKIQRTERGDSAVYLCASSPNLATGRTEAFFGQGTRLTVV.

The chain combines TRBV10-2 with TRBJ2-5; 11 nucleotides agree with TRBD2. The CDR3 is 16 residues long. The germline gives CDR1 WSHSY, CDR2 SAAADI. J was trimmed by 5 bases and V by 0 bases; bases with no gene match: 5. In DNA form, the CDR3 reads TGCGCCAGCAGTGAGTCCGGGGCTAGCGGGAGGGAGACCCAGTACTTC. Encoded protein: CASSESGASGRETQYF.

This clonotype has only a few counts. This sequence joins TRBV20-1 and TRBJ1-3; 9 positions match TRBD1. Germline V CDR1 and CDR2: DFQATT, SNEGSKA (reference sequence). The CDR3 is 13 residues long. The ends lost 6 bases at V and 8 bases at J; junction bases unmatched: 8. The CDR3 DNA reads as TGCAGTGCCTCTACAGGGGGCGCGGACACCATATATTTT. Amino acids: CSASTGGADTIYF.

The table lists this clonotype with a count of one. A much more abundant neighbour one base away suggests this may be a read error. This sequence joins TRBV2 and TRBJ1-1; D remains unclear. Germline assignment: CDR1 SNHLY and CDR2 FYNNEI. The CDR3 has 14 residues. The CDR3 sequence is CTSSPGFMNTEAFF. The CDR3 nucleotides read TGTACCAGCAGTCCGGGGTTCATGAACACTGAAGCTTTCTTT.

This rearrangement joins TRBV7-9 to TRBJ1-2; D remains ambiguous. From germline, CDR1 is SEHNR and CDR2 FQNEAQ (reference sequence). V was trimmed by 5 bases and J by 0 bases, leaving 16 bases between them. This CDR3 has 16 residues. The CDR3 nucleotides read TGTGCCAGCAGCACGTCGCCGACGGAGGCTAACTATGGCTACACCTTC. The encoded protein is CASSTSPTEANYGYTF.

The J gene is TRBJ2-2, the V gene TRBV9; no definite D call. The CDR3 is made up of 15 amino acids. Per the germline V gene, CDR1 is SGDLS and CDR2 is YYNGEE. Trimming left V 6 bases short and J 1 base short, with 13 bases between. This CDR3 is CASTPGKRNTGELFF. The CDR3 DNA reads TGTGCCAGCACCCCCGGAAAGCGGAACACCGGGGAGCTGTTTTTT.

This clonotype has a count of ten or more. This chain joins TRBV5-1 and TRBJ1-5; D perhaps matches TRBD1 (6 bases). Germline values: CDR1 SGHRS, CDR2 YFSETQ. V lost 3 bases to trimming and J lost 2 bases, with 9 bases between them. CDR3 length: 14 residues. CDR3 DNA: TGCGCCAGCAGCTCAGGGGCGGGCAATCAGCCCCAGCATTTT. Protein: CASSSGAGNQPQHF.

The sample holds a few counts of this clonotype. V usage is TRBV10-2 and J usage is TRBJ2-2; 11 nucleotides match TRBD2. With V trimmed by 6 bases and J by 0 bases, 3 bases remained unmatched. Germline assignment: CDR1 WSHSY and CDR2 SAAADI. The CDR3 runs to 16 residues. CDR3 amino acids: CASRVAGGTNTGELFF. CDR3 coding DNA: TGCGCCAGCAGGGTAGCGGGAGGGACGAACACCGGGGAGCTGTTTTTT.

This chain uses TRBV7-8 with TRBJ1-3; D unresolved. CDR3 size: 14 residues. From germline, CDR1 is SGHVS and CDR2 FQNEAQ. V was shortened by 5 bases and J by 4 bases, with 12 bases between the two germline ends. The CDR3 nucleotides read TGTGCCAGCAGCCCGGGGAGCAGGGGAAACACCATATATTTT. Residues: CASSPGSRGNTIYF.

The CDR3: CASSLPAGVREQYF. DNA for the CDR3: TGTGCCAGCAGCTTACCAGCGGGGGTTCGGGAGCAGTACTTC. The rearrangement uses TRBV7-8 and TRBJ2-7; TRBD2 matches at 8 bases. The CDR3 length is 14 residues. V lost 2 bases to trimming and J lost 7 bases; unmatched junction nucleotides: 7. The V gene's germline CDR1 is SGHVS and CDR2 FQNEAQ.

This sequence joins TRBV7-9 and TRBJ2-7; 10 bases align to TRBD1. V trimming: 5 bases; J trimming: 3 bases; junction bases outside the gene matches: 7. Germline V gene sequence: CDR1 SEHNR, CDR2 FQNEAQ (reference sequence). CDR3 size: 15 residues. CDR3 protein: CASSPSDRGDYEQYF. The DNA of the CDR3 is TGTGCCAGCAGCCCGTCGGACAGGGGGGACTACGAGCAGTACTTC. The full variable domain, completed using reference TRBV7-9 and TRBJ2-7, is DTGVSQNPRHKITKRGQNVTFRCDPISEHNRLYWYRQTLGQGPEFLTYFQNEAQLEKSRLLSDRFSAERPKGSFSTLEIQRTEQGDSAMYLCASSPSDRGDYEQYFGPGTRLTVT.

V usage is TRBV9 and J usage is TRBJ1-1, with D tentatively TRBD1 (5 bases). With 1 base removed from V and 5 bases from J, the gap between germline ends came to 9 bases. Germline V gene lookup returns CDR1 SGDLS and CDR2 YYNGEE. The CDR3 runs 13 residues. CDR3 sequence: CASSVWGMTEAFF. In nucleotides, the CDR3 is TGTGCCAGCAGCGTATGGGGGATGACTGAAGCTTTCTTT. Filled out from reference TRBV9 and TRBJ1-1, the complete variable domain reads DSGVTQTPKHLITATGQRVTLRCSPRSGDLSVYWYQQSLDQGLQFLIQYYNGEERAKGNILERFSAQQFPDLHSELNLSSLELGDSALYFCASSVWGMTEAFFGQGTRLTVV.

The V call is TRBV20-1, the J call TRBJ2-5, with D unclear. Per the germline V gene, CDR1 is DFQATT and CDR2 is SNEGSKA (reference sequence). V gave up 0 bases and J gave up 7 bases, with 3 bases separating them. This CDR3 contains 10 residues. The CDR3, as DNA: TGCAGTGCTAGAGATCCGACCCAGTACTTC. This gives the protein CSARDPTQYF.

In its sample, this clonotype was seen a few times. The chain carries TRBV29-1 and TRBJ2-3; 9 nucleotides line up with TRBD2. From germline, CDR1 is SQVTM and CDR2 ANQGSEA. Trimming cost V 7 bases and J 6 bases; bases outside gene matches: 5. The CDR3 has 12 residues. The chain's CDR3 is CSGGLAFDTQYF. The CDR3 coding sequence is TGCAGCGGGGGACTAGCATTCGATACGCAGTATTTT.

V gene TRBV29-1 combines with J gene TRBJ1-1; D not resolved. Deletions cut 8 bases from V and 0 bases from J, with 10 bases between. The CDR3 spans 12 residues. The germline V gene has CDR1 SQVTM and CDR2 ANQGSEA. The CDR3 protein is CSLQTMNTEAFF. CDR3 nucleotides: TGCAGCTTGCAGACCATGAACACTGAAGCTTTCTTT.

CDR3 in amino acids: CASSSGGTDYGYTF. The CDR3 region has the DNA TGTGCCAGCAGCAGCGGGGGGACTGACTATGGCTACACCTTC. The gene calls are TRBV7-2 and TRBJ1-2; tentative D call: TRBD1 (5 bases). V was trimmed by 5 bases and J by 3 bases, leaving 13 bases between them. The CDR3 length is 14 residues. CDR1 is SGHTA, CDR2 FQGNSA, per germline.

This clonotype appeared a few times. This CDR3 reads CASSLRAGRSEAFF. The CDR3 region has the DNA TGTGCCAGCAGTTTGAGGGCAGGGAGGTCTGAAGCTTTCTTT. The chain combines TRBV12-3 or TRBV12-4 with TRBJ1-1, with D possibly TRBD1 on 5 matching bases. The CDR3 loop spans 14 amino acids. The germline V and J ends were trimmed by 3 bases and 6 bases, with 14 bases remaining between them.

The sample holds a few counts of this clonotype. The gene calls are TRBV29-1 and TRBJ2-5; 7 bases are shared with TRBD1. The CDR3 is made up of 13 amino acids. V was clipped by 2 bases and J by 5 bases; unmatched bases: 5. The germline V gene encodes CDR1 SQVTM and CDR2 ANQGSEA. CDR3 in DNA: TGCAGCGTTGAAAAAGGGGGCTGGGAGACCCAGTACTTC. It is translated as CSVEKGGWETQYF. Full variable domain (remainder filled in from reference TRBV29-1 and TRBJ2-5): SAVISQKPSRDICQRGTSLTIQCQVDSQVTMMFWYRQQPGQSLTLIATANQGSEATYESGFVIDKFPISRPNLTFSTLTVSNMSPEDSSIYLCSVEKGGWETQYFGPGTRLLVL.

This clonotype was counted a few times. This rearrangement joins TRBV7-9 to TRBJ2-7; no clear D gene. The CDR3 has 15 amino acids. The germline V and J ends were trimmed by 1 base and 2 bases, with 12 bases remaining between them. Germline assignment: CDR1 SEHNR and CDR2 FQNEAQ (reference sequence). CDR3 DNA: TGTGCCAGCAGCTTAGAGGGTAGCCCGACCTACGAGCAGTACTTC. It encodes CASSLEGSPTYEQYF.

The chain links TRBV6-6 to TRBJ1-1, with 7 bases identical to TRBD1. In germline, CDR1 is MNHNY, CDR2 SVGAGI (reference sequence). The ends lost 7 bases at V and 4 bases at J; junction bases unmatched: 6. The CDR3 consists of 13 residues. CDR3 nucleotides: TGTGCCAGCACTAGTCAGGGGGTCACTGAAGCTTTCTTT. This sequence encodes CASTSQGVTEAFF.

This clonotype was seen more than once but under ten times. The chain employs TRBV7-9 and TRBJ2-5; no reliable D call. Germline lookup yields CDR1 SEHNR and CDR2 FQNEAQ (reference sequence). The V end was cut by 5 bases, the J end by 6 bases, with 10 bases between. The CDR3 is made up of 12 amino acids. As DNA, the CDR3 is TGTGCCAGCAGCCAAGTAGCAAAGACCCAGTACTTC. This codes for CASSQVAKTQYF.

This clonotype was detected ten times or more. The rearrangement uses TRBV7-2 and TRBJ1-3, with D unresolved. The germline V and J ends were trimmed by 3 bases and 1 base, with 13 bases remaining between them. Germline V CDR1 and CDR2: SGHTA, FQGNSA. The CDR3 length is 16 residues. DNA of the CDR3: TGTGCCAGCAGCTTCGAAACTGGACGGTCTGGAAACACCATATATTTT. It yields the protein CASSFETGRSGNTIYF. The full variable domain, in which reference TRBV7-2 and TRBJ1-3 provide the parts outside the CDR3, is GAGVSQSPSNKVTEKGKDVELRCDPISGHTALYWYRQSLGQGLEFLIYFQGNSAPDKSGLPSDRFSAERTGGSVSTLTIQRTQQEDSAVYLCASSFETGRSGNTIYFGEGSWLTVV.

This chain joins TRBV29-1 and TRBJ2-5; D remains unclear. Trimming shortened V by 2 bases and J by 4 bases, and 8 bases separated the two germline ends. Germline loops: CDR1 SQVTM, CDR2 ANQGSEA. The length of the CDR3 is 12 residues. CDR3 bases: TGCAGCGTTGAAAAGTGGGGAGAGACCCAGTACTTC. This sequence encodes CSVEKWGETQYF.

At least ten counts were recorded for this clonotype. The V gene is TRBV6-5, the J gene TRBJ2-7; D assignment may be TRBD1 or TRBD2 (5 bases each). Trimming removed 6 bases at V and 0 bases at J, with 12 bases between. This CDR3 is 14 amino acids long. Germline V gene sequence: CDR1 MNHEY, CDR2 SVGAGI. In DNA form, the CDR3 reads TGTGCCAGCAGAAGGGACGCCAGCTCCTACGAGCAGTACTTC. This gives the protein CASRRDASSYEQYF.

The chain recombines TRBV11-1 with TRBJ1-1, with 10 bases lining up with TRBD1. The length of the CDR3 is 15 residues. Germline CDR1 is SGHAT and CDR2 is FQDESV (reference sequence). Trimming at V came to 5 bases and at J to 1 base, leaving 4 bases not matched to a gene. The CDR3 DNA reads as TGTGCCAGCAGCCGATGGGACAGGGGGAACACTGAAGCTTTCTTT. Its translation: CASSRWDRGNTEAFF.

The sample holds many counts of this clonotype. This chain joins TRBV5-1 and TRBJ1-2; D might be TRBD1 (5 bases). Germline values: CDR1 SGHRS, CDR2 YFSETQ. Trimming took off 1 base at V and 8 bases at J, with 18 bases between the two ends. The CDR3 sequence is 15 residues long. This chain's CDR3 is CASSLNSYEAGGYTF. The CDR3 region has the DNA TGCGCCAGCAGCTTGAACAGCTACGAGGCAGGGGGCTACACCTTC. Full variable domain (outside the CDR3, taken from reference TRBV5-1 and TRBJ1-2): KAGVTQTPRYLIKTRGQQVTLSCSPISGHRSVSWYQQTPGQGLQFLFEYFSETQRNKGNFPGRFSGRQFSNSRSEMNVSTLELGDSALYLCASSLNSYEAGGYTFGSGTRLTVV.

Details on this clonotype: Just one base apart from a much larger clone, this may be a read error. This chain links TRBV19 with TRBJ1-6; maybe TRBD1 (6 bases). The CDR3 spans 12 residues. Germline V gives CDR1 LNHDA, CDR2 SQIVND (reference sequence). V was pared by 10 bases and J by 8 bases, with 12 bases between. CDR3 loop: CATNTGHSPLHF. For the CDR3, the DNA is TGTGCCACTAATACAGGGCATTCACCCCTCCACTTT.